Following are 18 T cell receptor beta chains from one sample sequenced in a study of cytomegalovirus exposure and HLA in healthy donors. Primers for the PCR totalled 60 Vbeta and 13 Jbeta. Method: immunoSEQ multiplex PCR; TCRdb's copy keeps in-frame clones and lacks some. Of about 160,000 clones detected, 85% appear once; the ten largest clones hold 1%. The material sequenced was PBMCs. The receptors were sampled from a boy between 2 and 10 years old in good health and CMV-seronegative.

This rearrangement joins TRBV18 to TRBJ2-2; TRBD1 might be the D (6 bases). The CDR3 contains 16 residues. Per germline, CDR1 KGHSH and CDR2 LQKENI. The ends were cut back, 5 bases at V and 5 bases at J, with 18 bases in the middle. CDR3 DNA: TGTGCCAGCTCAAGATCGACAGGCGGCGGGACCGGGGAGCTGTTTTTT. It encodes CASSRSTGGGTGELFF.

CDR3 in DNA: TGTGCCAGCAGTGGCTGGGGACAGAGATCCTCCTACGAGCAGTACTTC. It encodes CASSGWGQRSSYEQYF. The chain links TRBV28 to TRBJ2-7; 7 bases line up with TRBD1. With V trimmed by 5 bases and J by 0 bases, 10 bases remained unmatched. Germline V lookup: CDR1 MDHEN, CDR2 SYDVKM. The CDR3 covers 16 residues.

This clone was observed a single time. This chain links TRBV5-5 with TRBJ2-3, with TRBD2 matching over 10 bases. Unmatched junction bases numbered 9, after V lost 5 bases and J lost 3 bases. Germline V lookup: CDR1 SGHKS, CDR2 YYEKEE (reference sequence). This CDR3 has 16 residues. In DNA form, the CDR3 reads TGTGCCAGCAGTTTTCAGCGGGGGGGCAGTACAGATACGCAGTATTTT. Translating it yields CASSFQRGGSTDTQYF.

Concerning this clone: The same CDR3 can be traced to other DNA sequences in this sample. This chain links TRBV9 with TRBJ2-7; unclear D gene. Germline V CDR1 and CDR2: SGDLS, YYNGEE. V lost 0 bases and J lost 4, with 11 bases in between. The length of the CDR3 is 14 residues. CDR3 amino acids: CASSVDGRAYEQYF. The CDR3 DNA sequence: TGTGCCAGCAGCGTAGATGGGCGTGCTTACGAGCAGTACTTC.

The V and J genes are TRBV18 and TRBJ1-6; unclear D gene. V dropped 0 bases and J dropped 7 bases, with 7 bases sitting between them. The CDR3 runs to 14 residues. Germline CDR1 KGHSH, CDR2 LQKENI. The DNA for the CDR3 is TGTGCCAGCTCACCACCGGGAGGGAATTCACCCCTCCACTTT. Translating gives CASSPPGGNSPLHF.

This chain joins TRBV10-1 and TRBJ1-1; no definite D call. This CDR3 is 16 amino acids long. Trimming removed 3 bases at V and 5 bases at J, with 19 bases between. Germline CDR1 is WNHNN and CDR2 is SYGVQD (reference sequence). CDR3 nucleotide sequence: TGCGCCAGCAGTGAAGCTCAGGCAGGCCATAGGACTGAAGCTTTCTTT. This translates into CASSEAQAGHRTEAFF.

The chain couples TRBV10-3 to TRBJ2-7; the D gene is possibly TRBD1 (7 bases). Deletions cut 3 bases from V and 6 bases from J, with 12 bases between. The germline gives CDR1 ENHRY, CDR2 SYGVKD. The CDR3 loop spans 13 amino acids. The CDR3 is CAISDLRGVEQYV. The CDR3 coding sequence is TGTGCCATCAGTGATCTCAGGGGGGTCGAGCAGTACGTC.

The chain uses TRBV11-2 and TRBJ2-4; weak D call: TRBD1 (6 bases). Germline V lookup: CDR1 SGHAT, CDR2 FQNNGV. This CDR3 comprises 15 residues. The germline V and J ends were trimmed by 0 bases and 4 bases, with 10 bases remaining between them. CDR3 amino acids: CASSLDRGGKNIQYF. In DNA form, the CDR3 reads TGTGCCAGCAGCTTAGATCGAGGGGGTAAAAACATTCAGTACTTC.

The genes are TRBV6-4 and TRBJ2-1, with 10 bases identical to TRBD1. The germline CDR1 and CDR2 sequences are MRHNA and SNTAGT. The V gene end was trimmed by 2 bases and the J gene end by 8 bases; junction bases not matched to a gene: 9. The CDR3 extends over 16 amino acids. CDR3 sequence: CASSDTLGTGADEQFF. CDR3 sequence (DNA): TGTGCCAGCAGTGACACCCTCGGGACAGGGGCCGATGAGCAGTTCTTC.

This sequence joins TRBV2 and TRBJ2-1; no reliable D call. The ends were cut back, 8 bases at V and 0 bases at J, with 11 bases in the middle. This CDR3 has 14 residues. The germline CDR1 and CDR2 sequences are SNHLY and FYNNEI. DNA of the CDR3: TGTGCCAGCTTAAAATTTAGCTCCTACAATGAGCAGTTCTTC. This codes for CASLKFSSYNEQFF.

The V gene is TRBV19, the J gene TRBJ1-5; TRBD1 is a possible D gene (6 bases). Germline V gives CDR1 LNHDA, CDR2 SQIVND (reference sequence). V dropped 1 base and J dropped 2 bases, with 9 bases sitting between them. The CDR3 spans 15 residues. The CDR3 loop is CASSIASGGNQPQHF. CDR3 nucleotide sequence: TGTGCCAGTAGTATAGCCTCAGGGGGCAATCAGCCCCAGCATTTT.

This clone was observed a single time. The V and J genes are TRBV18 and TRBJ2-1, with 11 bases aligning to TRBD2. This CDR3 has 14 amino acids. Per germline, CDR1 KGHSH and CDR2 LQKENI. V lost 1 base and J lost 10; bases outside the gene matches: 3. The CDR3 DNA reads TGTGCCAGCTCACCACTCCTAGCGGGGGGAGAGCAGTTCTTC. Residues: CASSPLLAGGEQFF.

The genes are TRBV28 and TRBJ2-5; 7 bases match TRBD1. Germline CDR1 MDHEN, CDR2 SYDVKM. V was clipped by 4 bases and J by 2 bases; unmatched bases: 10. The CDR3 is 16 residues long. CDR3 in DNA: TGTGCCAGCAGTTCCGCTCAGGGGGAGTCGCAAGAGACCCAGTACTTC. The encoded protein is CASSSAQGESQETQYF.

The table lists this clone with a few counts. The chain joins TRBV6-1 to TRBJ2-5; D uncertain. The end of the DNA is better explained by TRBJ2-7, so the J call may be wrong. The CDR3 sequence is 15 residues long. In germline, CDR1 is MNHNS, CDR2 SASEGT. CDR3 sequence reads: CASSEPDTESYEQYF. CDR3 sequence (DNA): TGTGCCAGCAGTGAACCCGACACAGAGTCCTACGAGCAGTACTTC.

V usage is TRBV13 and J usage is TRBJ1-2, with D perhaps TRBD1 (5 bases). The CDR3 totals 17 residues. The germline V gene encodes CDR1 PRHDT and CDR2 FYEKMQ (reference sequence). Between the trimmed V and J ends, which lost 2 bases and 2 bases, there was a span of 18 bases. The chain's CDR3 is CASSLRSGPGGNYGYTF. CDR3 bases: TGTGCCAGCAGCTTAAGGTCAGGGCCTGGGGGGAACTATGGCTACACCTTC.

In DNA, the CDR3 is TGTGCCAGCAGCCTTCCGGGACAGGGAAACTATGGCTACACCTTC. Encoded protein: CASSLPGQGNYGYTF. The V call is TRBV6-6, the J call TRBJ1-2; 9 bases match TRBD1. V shed 6 bases, J shed 2 bases, and the junction held 7 bases outside the gene matches. Germline loops: CDR1 MNHNY, CDR2 SVGAGI (reference sequence). The CDR3 has 15 residues.

The chain couples TRBV7-3 to TRBJ2-5; 11 nucleotides agree with TRBD1. CDR1 and CDR2 from the germline V gene are SGHTA and FQGTGA. The CDR3 spans 15 residues. Losses at the gene ends were 2 bases for V and 4 bases for J; bases not matched to a gene: 3. CDR3 coding DNA: TGTGCCAGCAGCTTATCCGGGACAGGGGGAGAGACCCAGTACTTC. Amino acid sequence: CASSLSGTGGETQYF.

This sequence joins TRBV7-6 and TRBJ2-4; a weak D match, TRBD2 (5 bases). The CDR3 is made up of 17 amino acids. Trimming removed 5 bases at V and 0 bases at J, with 17 bases between. Germline V lookup: CDR1 SGHVS, CDR2 FNYEAQ. CDR3 bases: TGTGCCAGCAGCGTCGGTATGAAGGGAGTAGCCAAAAACATTCAGTACTTC. Amino acid sequence: CASSVGMKGVAKNIQYF.